The sample holds many counts of the clone carrying this T cell receptor beta chain. The target antigen is unknown. The sample comes from a study of cytotoxic CD8 clonotypes in ibrutinib-treated CLL. About the study: Partial responses numbered approximately 24 and complete responses 2; after a median around 63 months, roughly 15 stayed remitted and about twelve progressed. Study-level results: Higher circulating CD8+ T-cell counts strongly accompanied higher baseline clonality, above age-matched healthy donors.

Targeted sequencing depth ranged from 1 in 200,000 to 1 in 1 million T cells. TCRdb's copy holds only in-frame clones and misses some; the assay was immunoSEQ multiplex PCR. The data contain about 130,000 clones, around 76% of them singletons. V lost 0 bases, J lost 7 bases, and 13 bases lay in between. The CDR3 has 15 amino acids. Germline CDR1 reads GTSNPN; CDR2 reads SVGIG (reference sequence). The TCR comes from a human donor with chronic lymphocytic leukemia. The gene calls are TRBV30 and TRBJ1-6; tentatively, D is TRBD1 (5 bases). Source: PBMCs, taken after 24 months of ibrutinib treatment. CDR3 region: CAWSVGAGSNSPLHF. CDR3 DNA sequence: TGTGCCTGGAGTGTAGGGGCAGGGAGCAATTCACCCCTCCACTTT.